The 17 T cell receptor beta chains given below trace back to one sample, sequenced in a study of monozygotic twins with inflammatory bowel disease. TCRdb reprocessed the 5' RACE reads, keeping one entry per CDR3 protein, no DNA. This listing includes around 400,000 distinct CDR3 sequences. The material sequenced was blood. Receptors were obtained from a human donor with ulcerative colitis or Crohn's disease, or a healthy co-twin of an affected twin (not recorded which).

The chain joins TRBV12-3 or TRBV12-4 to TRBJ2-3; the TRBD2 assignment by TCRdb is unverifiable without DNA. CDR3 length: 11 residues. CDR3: CASSFGGGAYF.

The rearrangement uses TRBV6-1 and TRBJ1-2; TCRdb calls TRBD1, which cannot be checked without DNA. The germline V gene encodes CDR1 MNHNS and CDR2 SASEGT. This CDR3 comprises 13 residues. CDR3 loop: CASREQGRNGYTF.

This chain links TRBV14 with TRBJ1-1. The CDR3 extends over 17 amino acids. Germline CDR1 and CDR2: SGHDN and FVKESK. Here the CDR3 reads CASSQGLNRATNTEAFF.

The CDR3 here is CASSPHRGEQYF. The chain links TRBV7-9 to TRBJ2-7; TCRdb indicates TRBD1, and absent DNA this call remains unverified. This CDR3 is 12 amino acids long. In germline, CDR1 is SEHNR, CDR2 FQNEAQ (reference sequence).

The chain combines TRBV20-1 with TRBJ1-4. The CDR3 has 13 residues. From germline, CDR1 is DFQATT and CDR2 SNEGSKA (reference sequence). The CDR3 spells CSAKDATNEKLFF.

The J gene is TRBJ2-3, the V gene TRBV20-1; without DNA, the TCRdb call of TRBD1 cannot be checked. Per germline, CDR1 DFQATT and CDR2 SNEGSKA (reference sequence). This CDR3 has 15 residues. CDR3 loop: CSANPGQGLLDTQYF.

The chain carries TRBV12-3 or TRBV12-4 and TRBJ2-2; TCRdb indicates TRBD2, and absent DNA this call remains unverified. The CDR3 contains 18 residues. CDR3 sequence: CASSPRPASGSNTGELFF.

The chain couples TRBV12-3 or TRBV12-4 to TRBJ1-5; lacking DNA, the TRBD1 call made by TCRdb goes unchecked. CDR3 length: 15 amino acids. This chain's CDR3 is CASSLRPAPDQPQHF.

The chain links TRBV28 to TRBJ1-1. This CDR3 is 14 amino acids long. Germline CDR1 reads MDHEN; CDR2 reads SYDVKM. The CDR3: CASRSGTFSPEAFF.

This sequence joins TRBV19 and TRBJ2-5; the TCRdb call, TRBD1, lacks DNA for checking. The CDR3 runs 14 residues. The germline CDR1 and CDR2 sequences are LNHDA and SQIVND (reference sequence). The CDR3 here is CASTQGPRGETQYF.

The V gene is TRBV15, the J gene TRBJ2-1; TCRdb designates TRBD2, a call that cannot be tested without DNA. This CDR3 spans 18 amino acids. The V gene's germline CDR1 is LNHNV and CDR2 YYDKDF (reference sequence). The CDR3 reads CATSRGSSGGDSYNEQFF.

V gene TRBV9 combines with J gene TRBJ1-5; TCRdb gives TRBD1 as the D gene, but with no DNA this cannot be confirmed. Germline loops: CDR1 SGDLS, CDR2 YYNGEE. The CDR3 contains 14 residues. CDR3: CASSVHPGMGPQHF.

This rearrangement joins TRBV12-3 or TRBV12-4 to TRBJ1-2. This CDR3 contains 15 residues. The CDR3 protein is CASSPTLVRGIGYTF.

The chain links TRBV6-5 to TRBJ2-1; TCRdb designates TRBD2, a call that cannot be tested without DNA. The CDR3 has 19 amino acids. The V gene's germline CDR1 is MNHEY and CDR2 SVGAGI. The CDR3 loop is CASSYKLGGTATSYNEQFF.

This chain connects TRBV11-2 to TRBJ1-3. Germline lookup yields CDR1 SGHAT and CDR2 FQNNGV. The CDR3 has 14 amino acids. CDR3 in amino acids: CASSLGKSGNTIYF.

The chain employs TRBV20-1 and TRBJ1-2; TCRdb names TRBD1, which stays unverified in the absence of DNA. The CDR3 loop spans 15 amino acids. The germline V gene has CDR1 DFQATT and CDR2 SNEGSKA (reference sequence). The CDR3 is CSVFVGTPLPEDYTF.

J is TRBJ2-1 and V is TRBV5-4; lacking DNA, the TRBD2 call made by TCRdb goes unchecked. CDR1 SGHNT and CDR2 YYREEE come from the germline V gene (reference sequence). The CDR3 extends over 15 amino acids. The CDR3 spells CASSRGLVSDNEQFF.